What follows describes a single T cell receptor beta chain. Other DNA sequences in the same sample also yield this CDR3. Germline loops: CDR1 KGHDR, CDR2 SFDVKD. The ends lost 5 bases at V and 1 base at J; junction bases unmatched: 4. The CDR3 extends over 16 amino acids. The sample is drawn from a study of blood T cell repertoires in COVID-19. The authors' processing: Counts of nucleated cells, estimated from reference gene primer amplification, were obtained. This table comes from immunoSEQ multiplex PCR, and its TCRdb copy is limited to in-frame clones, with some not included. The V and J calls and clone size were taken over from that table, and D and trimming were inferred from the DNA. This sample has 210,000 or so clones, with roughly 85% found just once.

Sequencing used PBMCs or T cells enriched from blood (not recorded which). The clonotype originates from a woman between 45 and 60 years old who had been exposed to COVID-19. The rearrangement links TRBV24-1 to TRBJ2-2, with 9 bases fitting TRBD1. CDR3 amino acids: CATSAPGQGNTGELFF. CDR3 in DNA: TGTGCCACCAGTGCACCGGGACAGGGGAACACCGGGGAGCTGTTTTTT.